This T cell receptor (beta chain) was captured in a study of blood T cell repertoires in COVID-19. V shed 3 bases and J shed 7 bases, with 12 bases lying between them. CDR1 and CDR2 (germline): SEHNR, FQNEAQ (reference sequence). CDR3 length: 13 amino acids. Libraries were prepared by immunoSEQ multiplex PCR; TCRdb keeps only in-frame clonotypes and omits some of them. This sample has a few hundred thousand clones, with 75% to 85% found just once. Seattle researchers signed up patients amid active infection and tracked them longitudinally. This receptor was taken from a woman aged 25 to 39 with COVID-19, enrolled during active disease. The chain recombines TRBV7-9 with TRBJ1-2, with a possible D match to TRBD1 (6 bases). Sequenced material: peripheral blood. The CDR3, as DNA: TGTGCCAGCAGCTTCTCAGGGGACGGTGGCTACACCTTC. This encodes CASSFSGDGGYTF.